These 9 T cell receptor beta chains came from one sample sequenced in a study of OX40 agonist ivuxolimab in advanced cancers. TCRdb's copy holds only in-frame clones and misses some; the assay was immunoSEQ multiplex PCR. The table includes roughly 90,000 clones, over 85% detected once. The specimen comprised CD4+ or CD8+ T cells sorted from blood, sampled in a trial of the OX40 agonist ivuxolimab. All receptors derive from an adult with an advanced solid tumor such as melanoma, head and neck, liver or kidney cancer.

The gene calls are TRBV19 and TRBJ1-5; the D is unclear. CDR1 LNHDA and CDR2 SQIVND come from the germline V gene (reference sequence). The CDR3 consists of 15 residues. V was shortened by 3 bases and J by 0 bases, with 9 bases between the two germline ends. CDR3 coding DNA: TGTGCCAGTAGTATGGGTGGGGTTAGCAATCAGCCCCAGCATTTT. Its translation is CASSMGGVSNQPQHF.

The genes are TRBV11-2 and TRBJ1-5; 7 positions match TRBD1. Germline CDR1 and CDR2: SGHAT and FQNNGV. CDR3 size: 13 residues. The V gene end was trimmed by 3 bases and the J gene end by 7 bases; junction bases not matched to a gene: 3. CDR3 bases: TGTGCCAGCAGCTTTGACAGGGCCCAGCCCCAGCATTTT. Protein sequence: CASSFDRAQPQHF.

The rearrangement uses TRBV6-5 and TRBJ1-1; D is unresolved. V was pared by 0 bases and J by 0 bases, with 8 bases between. CDR3 size: 15 residues. Germline CDR1 reads MNHEY; CDR2 reads SVGAGI. Here the CDR3 DNA reads TGTGCCAGCAGTTACTCGATGGGAATGAACACTGAAGCTTTCTTT. Amino acids: CASSYSMGMNTEAFF.

The chain uses TRBV5-6 and TRBJ1-2; 11 positions match TRBD1. With 0 bases clipped from V and 5 bases from J, the junction kept 3 bases outside the gene matches. This CDR3 contains 15 residues. Germline V gives CDR1 SGHDT, CDR2 YYEEEE. The CDR3 region is CASSLAGTGGYGYTF. The CDR3 DNA sequence: TGTGCCAGCAGCTTGGCTGGGACAGGGGGATATGGCTACACCTTC.

The CDR3 DNA reads TGCGCCAGCAGCTTGTCGACGACAATGCTGAGCACAGATACGCAGTATTTT. Protein product: CASSLSTTMLSTDTQYF. This chain uses TRBV5-1 with TRBJ2-3; D remains ambiguous. This CDR3 has 17 amino acids. Per the germline V gene, CDR1 is SGHRS and CDR2 is YFSETQ. With 1 base removed from V and 0 bases from J, the gap between germline ends came to 15 bases. Drawing the rest from reference TRBV5-1 and TRBJ2-3, the complete variable domain is KAGVTQTPRYLIKTRGQQVTLSCSPISGHRSVSWYQQTPGQGLQFLFEYFSETQRNKGNFPGRFSGRQFSNSRSEMNVSTLELGDSALYLCASSLSTTMLSTDTQYFGPGTRLTVL.

This clone has just one count. J is TRBJ1-1 and V is TRBV19, with D unclear. Germline assignment: CDR1 LNHDA and CDR2 SQIVND (reference sequence). Trimming shortened V by 6 bases and J by 3 bases, and 23 bases separated the two germline ends. The CDR3 is 17 amino acids. The CDR3 DNA reads as TGTGCCAGTAGGGATGAAGGGTACGTGTTTTGGGACACTGAAGCTTTCTTT. Translation gives CASRDEGYVFWDTEAFF.

CDR3 sequence (DNA): TGTGCCAGCAGTCAGCGTCAGGGGACATACGAGCAGTACTTC. Translated, it gives CASSQRQGTYEQYF. The chain recombines TRBV6-6 with TRBJ2-7, with D perhaps TRBD1 (6 bases). Germline values: CDR1 MNHNY, CDR2 SVGAGI (reference sequence). The V gene lost 5 bases and the J gene lost 4 bases, with 15 bases spanning the gap. The CDR3 loop spans 14 amino acids.

The chain recombines TRBV5-1 with TRBJ2-3; 8 nucleotides align to TRBD2. V was clipped by 3 bases and J by 2 bases; unmatched bases: 2. Germline CDR1 is SGHRS and CDR2 is YFSETQ. The CDR3 extends over 14 amino acids. CDR3 bases: TGCGCCAGCAGCTGGCGGGGGGCCACAGATACGCAGTATTTT. It specifies CASSWRGATDTQYF.

The V call is TRBV19, the J call TRBJ1-4, with no clear D. The CDR3 covers 15 residues. CDR1 and CDR2 (germline): LNHDA, SQIVND (reference sequence). The V end was cut by 5 bases, the J end by 0 bases, with 10 bases between. The CDR3 DNA is TGTGCCAGTAGTCCCCGGGCCGCAACTAATGAAAAACTGTTTTTT. Amino acids: CASSPRAATNEKLFF. Full variable domain (missing parts from reference TRBV19 and TRBJ1-4): DGGITQSPKYLFRKEGQNVTLSCEQNLNHDAMYWYRQDPGQGLRLIYYSQIVNDFQKGDIAEGYSVSREKKESFPLTVTSAQKNPTAFYLCASSPRAATNEKLFFGSGTQLSVL.